Presented here are 3 T cell receptor beta chains from one specimen sequenced in a study of shared T cell receptors in the human thymus. Sequencing used immunoSEQ multiplex PCR; TCRdb keeps in-frame clones, though not all of them. This table has some 400,000 clones, 85% to 95% appearing once. The sample taken for sequencing was thymocytes. The receptor set was obtained from a human donor.

This clone was seen a single time. The chain combines TRBV27 with TRBJ2-1, with D perhaps TRBD2 (6 bases). Trimming removed 3 bases at V and 6 bases at J, with 12 bases between. CDR1 is MNHEY and CDR2 is SMNVEV in the germline V gene (reference sequence). CDR3 length equals 14 residues. The CDR3 region has the DNA TGTGCCAGCAGTTTGACTAGTCAGGTCAATGAGCAGTTCTTC. It codes for CASSLTSQVNEQFF.

The V and J genes are TRBV28 and TRBJ1-2; D unresolved. The CDR3 has 12 residues. V was shortened by 7 bases and J by 4 bases, with 10 bases between the two germline ends. CDR1 and CDR2 from the germline V gene are MDHEN and SYDVKM. In nucleotides, the CDR3 is TGTGCCAGCACACGGATTTCCTATGGCTACACCTTC. Translating it yields CASTRISYGYTF.

The genes are TRBV19 and TRBJ1-1, with D unresolved. V was cut by 2 bases and J by 4 bases, with 11 bases left in between. The germline V gene has CDR1 LNHDA and CDR2 SQIVND (reference sequence). The CDR3 is 14 residues long. The CDR3 sequence: CASSIRVEATEAFF. The CDR3 bases are TGTGCCAGTAGTATAAGGGTGGAGGCCACTGAAGCTTTCTTT.